Presented here are 24 T cell receptor beta chains from one specimen sequenced in a study of cytomegalovirus exposure and HLA in healthy donors. Vbeta (60) and Jbeta (13) primers were used in the PCR. Profiled with immunoSEQ multiplex PCR; TCRdb holds only in-frame clones, not every one. The sample has 95,000 to 150,000 clones, 80% to 90% seen once. Sequences were obtained from PBMCs. The receptors stem from a woman aged 40 to 49 in good health and CMV-seropositive.

The rearrangement joins TRBV5-1 to TRBJ1-1; 8 bases align to TRBD1. From germline, CDR1 is SGHRS and CDR2 YFSETQ. The CDR3 covers 13 residues. Losses at the gene ends were 5 bases for V and 0 bases for J; bases not matched to a gene: 0. CDR3 coding DNA: TGCGCCAGCAGACAGGGGGTGAACACTGAAGCTTTCTTT. It encodes CASRQGVNTEAFF.

This clone came up once. The chain couples TRBV30 to TRBJ1-3; D ambiguous. V was trimmed by 1 base and J by 0 bases, leaving 25 bases between them. This CDR3 region has 20 residues. Germline CDR1 reads GTSNPN; CDR2 reads SVGIG (reference sequence). CDR3 in DNA: TGTGCCTGGAGTGGGAGTCTCGAACCCCCATCGACTCTCTCTGGAAACACCATATATTTT. Its protein product is CAWSGSLEPPSTLSGNTIYF.

This chain connects TRBV4-3 to TRBJ2-4; D gene ambiguous. The CDR3 loop spans 19 amino acids. The germline gives CDR1 LGHNA, CDR2 YSLEER. Trimming took 1 base from V and 0 from J, leaving 19 bases between them. DNA for the CDR3: TGCGCCAGCAGCCAAGTCTCAACTACAAGGTTCGAAGCCAAAAACATTCAGTACTTC. As protein: CASSQVSTTRFEAKNIQYF.

This chain uses TRBV14 with TRBJ1-2; possibly TRBD1 for D (6 bases). Germline CDR1 and CDR2: SGHDN and FVKESK. Trimming shortened V by 4 bases and J by 4 bases, and 22 bases separated the two germline ends. The CDR3 is made up of 17 amino acids. The CDR3 sequence: CASSPYPGQLSPYGYTF. The DNA for the CDR3 is TGTGCCAGCAGCCCATACCCGGGACAACTCTCACCCTATGGCTACACCTTC.

The V gene is TRBV11-2, the J gene TRBJ2-5; D may be TRBD2 (6 bases). CDR3 size: 16 residues. Germline lookup yields CDR1 SGHAT and CDR2 FQNNGV. Trimming left V 5 bases short and J 1 base short, with 17 bases between. In DNA, the CDR3 is TGTGCCAGCAGCCCCCGTGGGGGGAGGCCCCAAGAGACCCAGTACTTC. It translates to CASSPRGGRPQETQYF.

This clone was seen only once. The rearrangement uses TRBV11-2 and TRBJ2-7, with 7 nucleotides matching TRBD1. After removal of 2 bases from V and 5 bases from J, the junction contained 9 bases not matched to a gene. Germline CDR1 reads SGHAT; CDR2 reads FQNNGV. The CDR3 is 15 residues long. The CDR3, as DNA: TGTGCCAGCAGCTTAAGGGGGCATGCTTCCCACGAGCAGTACTTC. Encoded protein: CASSLRGHASHEQYF. The entire variable domain, with the rest obtained from reference TRBV11-2 and TRBJ2-7, is as follows: EAGVAQSPRYKIIEKRQSVAFWCNPISGHATLYWYQQILGQGPKLLIQFQNNGVVDDSQLPKDRFSAERLKGVDSTLKIQPAKLEDSAVYLCASSLRGHASHEQYFGPGTRLTVT.

This clone was detected a few times. The rearrangement joins TRBV9 to TRBJ2-5; 8 nucleotides match TRBD1. V shed 3 bases and J 0 bases; nucleotides not matched to a gene: 4. This CDR3 region has 15 residues. The germline gives CDR1 SGDLS, CDR2 YYNGEE. In DNA, the CDR3 is TGTGCCAGCAGCGCCTGGGACAGGAACCAAGAGACCCAGTACTTC. It specifies CASSAWDRNQETQYF. Full variable domain (rest looked up from reference TRBV9 and TRBJ2-5): DSGVTQTPKHLITATGQRVTLRCSPRSGDLSVYWYQQSLDQGLQFLIQYYNGEERAKGNILERFSAQQFPDLHSELNLSSLELGDSALYFCASSAWDRNQETQYFGPGTRLLVL.

The chain joins TRBV7-9 to TRBJ2-7, with D possibly TRBD2 on 7 matching bases. This CDR3 is 14 amino acids long. Trimming pared 4 bases from V and 6 bases from J, leaving 16 bases between. Germline lookup yields CDR1 SEHNR and CDR2 FQNEAQ (reference sequence). The CDR3 loop reads CASSYQGGGAEQYF. The CDR3 region has the DNA TGTGCCAGCAGCTACCAGGGCGGGGGCGCCGAGCAGTACTTC.

The chain joins TRBV27 to TRBJ2-5; 14 bases line up with TRBD2. CDR1 and CDR2 (germline): MNHEY, SMNVEV (reference sequence). The V segment lost 2 bases and the J segment 2 bases; nucleotides outside the gene matches: 7. The CDR3 has 18 residues. In DNA, the CDR3 is TGTGCCAGCAGTTTAACCACGACTAGCGGGAGGGGTCAAGAGACCCAGTACTTC. It translates to CASSLTTTSGRGQETQYF.

The chain carries TRBV21-1 and TRBJ2-5; TRBD2, as called in the table, went unchecked against the DNA. TRBV21-1 is a pseudogene locus. The CDR3 spans 13 residues. CDR3 nucleotide sequence: TGTGCCAGCAGCAAAGGACGGGGAGAGACCCAGTACTTC. As protein: CASSKGRGETQYF.

This clone occurred once. The V call is TRBV28, the J call TRBJ2-5; TRBD2 is a possible D gene (5 bases). Per the germline V gene, CDR1 is MDHEN and CDR2 is SYDVKM. V was cut by 8 bases and J by 4 bases, with 5 bases left in between. CDR3 length equals 10 residues. CDR3 in DNA: TGTGCCAGCGGACTAGAGACCCAGTACTTC. Translated: CASGLETQYF.

The CDR3 loop reads CASSLTGTNYGYTF. The CDR3, as DNA: TGTGCCAGCAGTTTAACAGGCACCAACTATGGCTACACCTTC. The chain carries TRBV27 and TRBJ1-2, with D perhaps TRBD1 (5 bases). The V gene lost 2 bases and the J gene lost 2 bases, with 9 bases spanning the gap. The germline V gene has CDR1 MNHEY and CDR2 SMNVEV (reference sequence). The CDR3 is 14 amino acids.

V gene TRBV11-2 combines with J gene TRBJ2-7, with 7 bases matching TRBD2. Germline V lookup: CDR1 SGHAT, CDR2 FQNNGV. CDR3 length: 15 residues. Trimming cost V 5 bases and J 0 bases; bases outside gene matches: 7. Here the CDR3 reads CASSPPGGSSYEQYF. For the CDR3, the DNA is TGTGCCAGCAGCCCACCGGGAGGAAGCTCCTACGAGCAGTACTTC.

The genes are TRBV5-6 and TRBJ2-1; 10 bases align to TRBD2. The CDR3 covers 16 residues. CDR1 and CDR2 from the germline V gene are SGHDT and YYEEEE. The V segment lost 0 bases and the J segment 4 bases; nucleotides outside the gene matches: 4. CDR3 in DNA: TGTGCCAGCAGCTTGGGGCTAGCGGGAGAATACAATGAGCAGTTCTTC. Translated, it gives CASSLGLAGEYNEQFF.

The CDR3 DNA sequence: TGTGCCAGCAGCTTAGGGGCAGCTGAAGCTTTCTTT. Amino acid sequence: CASSLGAAEAFF. J is TRBJ1-1 and V is TRBV7-9; D call uncertain. This CDR3 has 12 residues. CDR1 SEHNR and CDR2 FQNEAQ come from the germline V gene (reference sequence). Trimming took off 1 base at V and 6 bases at J, with 6 bases between the two ends.

The chain couples TRBV2 to TRBJ2-7; D might be TRBD1 (5 bases). Trimming shortened V by 8 bases and J by 2 bases, and 13 bases separated the two germline ends. The CDR3 spans 13 residues. The germline CDR1 and CDR2 sequences are SNHLY and FYNNEI. The CDR3 loop is CASGNRRAYEQYF. The CDR3 DNA sequence: TGTGCCAGCGGGAACAGGAGAGCCTACGAGCAGTACTTC. The whole variable domain, filled in from reference TRBV2 and TRBJ2-7, reads EPEVTQTPSHQVTQMGQEVILRCVPISNHLYFYWYRQILGQKVEFLVSFYNNEISEKSEIFDDQFSVERPDGSNFTLKIRSTKLEDSAMYFCASGNRRAYEQYFGPGTRLTVT.

In this sample, this clone turned up a few times. V gene TRBV6-1 combines with J gene TRBJ1-1; 8 bases line up with TRBD1. The J segment lost 0 bases and the V segment lost 4 bases, leaving 4 bases of the junction unmatched. Germline V gene sequence: CDR1 MNHNS, CDR2 SASEGT. The CDR3 is made up of 15 amino acids. For the CDR3, the DNA is TGTGCCAGCAGTGGGGGACAGGAACTGAACACTGAAGCTTTCTTT. Protein: CASSGGQELNTEAFF.

To note about this clone: At one end the junction does not follow the germline gene, possibly because of a read error. The chain carries TRBV7-7 and TRBJ1-2, with D unresolved. The CDR3 runs 14 residues. CDR1 and CDR2 (germline): SSHAT, FNYEAQ (reference sequence). In nucleotides, the CDR3 is TGTGCTAGCAGCCCGGTTAGGAGGGCGGAGGGCTACACCTTC. Translating it yields CASSPVRRAEGYTF.

The chain links TRBV5-4 to TRBJ1-1, with 8 bases aligning to TRBD1. V was pared by 5 bases and J by 4 bases, with 4 bases of the junction left unmatched. CDR3 size: 13 residues. Germline CDR1 SGHNT, CDR2 YYREEE (reference sequence). The CDR3 reads CASSRTGRTEAFF. CDR3 DNA sequence: TGTGCCAGCAGTCGGACAGGGCGCACTGAAGCTTTCTTT.

V is TRBV6-1 and J is TRBJ1-5, with D unresolved. The germline V gene encodes CDR1 MNHNS and CDR2 SASEGT. The length of the CDR3 is 13 residues. V was shortened by 7 bases and J by 3 bases, with 10 bases between the two germline ends. The CDR3 sequence is CASISEINQPQHF. The CDR3 DNA reads TGTGCCAGCATATCTGAGATCAATCAGCCCCAGCATTTT.

J is TRBJ2-7 and V is TRBV11-1; a weak D match, TRBD1 (5 bases). V was trimmed by 5 bases and J by 5 bases, leaving 25 bases between them. CDR3 size: 17 residues. Germline V gene data show CDR1 as SGHAT and CDR2 as FQDESV (reference sequence). The CDR3 reads CASSGRRVGLIWHEQYF. CDR3 in DNA: TGTGCCAGCAGCGGGCGACGAGTGGGGCTAATTTGGCACGAGCAGTACTTC.

Only one count was recorded for this clone. The chain joins TRBV9 to TRBJ2-1, with a tentative D call TRBD2 (6 bases). V lost 0 bases and J lost 7, with 8 bases in between. Looked up from germline, CDR1 is SGDLS and CDR2 is YYNGEE. This CDR3 is 13 amino acids long. The CDR3 DNA sequence: TGTGCCAGCAGCGTAGGGGAGGTGAATGAGCAGTTCTTC. This encodes CASSVGEVNEQFF.

The rearrangement links TRBV2 to TRBJ2-1, with 7 bases aligning to TRBD2. The CDR3 covers 15 residues. J gave up 0 bases and V 3 bases, and 2 bases lay outside the gene matches. Germline CDR1 and CDR2: SNHLY and FYNNEI. The CDR3 bases are TGTGCCAGCAGTGATGGCGGGAGCTCCTACAATGAGCAGTTCTTC. As protein: CASSDGGSSYNEQFF.

The chain joins TRBV25-1 to TRBJ2-7; TRBD1 matches at 10 bases. V lost 8 bases and J lost 6; bases outside the gene matches: 7. CDR3 length equals 13 residues. The germline CDR1 and CDR2 sequences are MGHDK and SYGVNS. The CDR3 protein is CASGPGQGIEQYF. As DNA, the CDR3 is TGTGCCAGCGGTCCGGGACAGGGGATCGAGCAGTACTTC.